The T cell receptor beta chain described here comes from a study of cytomegalovirus exposure and HLA in healthy donors. Researchers ran the PCR with 60 Vbeta and 13 Jbeta primers. Assay: immunoSEQ multiplex PCR; the TCRdb copy retains only in-frame clones and omits some. The sample records 250,000 to 350,000 clones, just over 85% being singletons. Per the germline V gene, CDR1 is SGHDT and CDR2 is YYEEEE. The CDR3 contains 15 residues. V was pared by 4 bases and J by 7 bases, with 17 bases between. This clonotype was sampled from a man aged 40-50 years in good health and CMV-seropositive. The specimen sequenced was PBMCs. This chain connects TRBV5-6 to TRBJ1-4, with a possible D match to TRBD1 (6 bases). The DNA for the CDR3 is TGTGCCAGCAGCATAATGACAGGCGGGGGTGAAAAACTGTTTTTT. Its protein is CASSIMTGGGEKLFF.